This passage covers 32 T cell receptor beta chains from one sample sequenced in a study of beta chain features in type 1 diabetes. Reverse transcription of all isolated RNA meant that expressed TCRB transcripts were sequenced. Measured with immunoSEQ multiplex PCR; TCRdb has only the in-frame clones, and not every one. The sample lists 300,000 to 400,000 clones, around 13% occurring once. The sample taken for sequencing was naive CD4+ T cells from blood. The receptors shown here come from a man younger than 30 in good health.

The chain uses TRBV18 and TRBJ2-1; D may be TRBD1 (6 bases). The CDR3 sequence is 14 residues long. V shed 1 base and J shed 8 bases, with 12 bases lying between them. In germline, CDR1 is KGHSH, CDR2 LQKENI. CDR3 nucleotide sequence: TGTGCCAGCTCACCACGACAGGAGTCCCATGAGCAGTTCTTC. The encoded protein is CASSPRQESHEQFF.

This clone was seen only a few times. V gene TRBV28 combines with J gene TRBJ1-2, with 7 bases aligning to TRBD1. With 3 bases clipped from V and 6 bases from J, the junction kept 7 bases outside the gene matches. This CDR3 region has 14 residues. The germline V gene has CDR1 MDHEN and CDR2 SYDVKM. CDR3 in DNA: TGTGCCAGCAGTTTCGAAGACAGGGTTAATGGCTACACCTTC. As protein: CASSFEDRVNGYTF.

The chain uses TRBV28 and TRBJ2-7, with D unresolved. Germline-derived CDR1 and CDR2 are MDHEN and SYDVKM. V dropped 3 bases and J dropped 6 bases, with 12 bases sitting between them. The CDR3 totals 13 residues. The CDR3 DNA reads as TGTGCCAGCAGTTTGGCCCCGGGTCTCGAGCAGTACTTC. As protein: CASSLAPGLEQYF.

This clone was seen a handful of times. This rearrangement joins TRBV7-8 to TRBJ2-1; tentatively, D is TRBD1 (6 bases). This CDR3 comprises 16 residues. Per the germline V gene, CDR1 is SGHVS and CDR2 is FQNEAQ. The V end was cut by 4 bases, the J end by 8 bases, with 21 bases between. Here the CDR3 DNA reads TGTGCCAGCAGCTCCCGAGGGGGACGTCGATACGATGAGCAGTTCTTC. It translates to CASSSRGGRRYDEQFF.

V and J are TRBV5-6 and TRBJ2-1; TRBD2 aligns across 16 bases. Germline CDR1 reads SGHDT; CDR2 reads YYEEEE. The J segment lost 2 bases and the V segment lost 4 bases, leaving 9 bases of the junction unmatched. There are 19 residues in the CDR3. The CDR3 bases are TGTGCCAGCAGCCCGGGGGGGACTAGCGGGAGGGCGACCTACAATGAGCAGTTCTTC. This codes for CASSPGGTSGRATYNEQFF.

A few counts support this clone. The chain uses TRBV9 and TRBJ2-2; D gene unclear. The CDR3 covers 16 residues. With 0 bases removed from V and 4 bases from J, the gap between germline ends came to 13 bases. CDR1 SGDLS and CDR2 YYNGEE come from the germline V gene. The CDR3 nucleotides are TGTGCCAGCAGCGTAGAAGTGAGACAAAGCACCGGGGAGCTGTTTTTT. This codes for CASSVEVRQSTGELFF.

This clone has a handful of counts. V is TRBV9 and J is TRBJ2-1; a weak D match, TRBD2 (6 bases). There are 15 residues in the CDR3. Germline V gene lookup returns CDR1 SGDLS and CDR2 YYNGEE. Trimming stripped 4 bases from V and 3 bases from J, with 14 bases between. The CDR3 DNA is TGTGCCAGCAGCCCTCCCCCGGGGGACTACAATGAGCAGTTCTTC. Amino acid sequence: CASSPPPGDYNEQFF.

The rearrangement uses TRBV5-1 and TRBJ2-5, with D perhaps matching TRBD2 (5 bases). Trimming removed 0 bases from V and 1 base from J, with 10 bases in between. Germline CDR1 SGHRS, CDR2 YFSETQ. The CDR3 consists of 15 residues. Here the CDR3 DNA reads TGCGCCAGCAGCTTGGATCCCGGGGTCCAAGAGACCCAGTACTTC. Amino acid sequence: CASSLDPGVQETQYF.

The chain recombines TRBV7-2 with TRBJ2-2, with 11 nucleotides matching TRBD2. The length of the CDR3 is 16 residues. Losses at the gene ends were 6 bases for V and 2 bases for J; bases not matched to a gene: 5. CDR1 and CDR2 (germline): SGHTA, FQGNSA. In DNA form, the CDR3 reads TGTGCCAGCAGGAGACTAGCGGGGACTAACACCGGGGAGCTGTTTTTT. Protein sequence: CASRRLAGTNTGELFF.

This chain connects TRBV5-6 to TRBJ2-7; TRBD2 aligns across 7 bases. Germline assignment: CDR1 SGHDT and CDR2 YYEEEE. V was clipped by 3 bases and J by 6 bases; unmatched bases: 15. CDR3 size: 16 residues. This CDR3 is CASSWGGGQQRGEQYF. CDR3 in DNA: TGTGCCAGCAGCTGGGGGGGTGGTCAACAACGGGGCGAGCAGTACTTC.

This clone turned up a few times. J is TRBJ1-1 and V is TRBV18; 9 positions agree with TRBD1. This CDR3 spans 16 amino acids. After removal of 2 bases from V and 1 base from J, the junction contained 5 bases not matched to a gene. Germline CDR1 KGHSH, CDR2 LQKENI. CDR3 region: CASSPVLTGGNTEAFF. For the CDR3, the DNA is TGTGCCAGCTCACCAGTATTGACAGGGGGGAACACTGAAGCTTTCTTT.

In DNA form, the CDR3 reads TGTGCCACCAGCAGGCGGACGGGAGCGGCAGATACGCAGTATTTT. Its protein product is CATSRRTGAADTQYF. The rearrangement joins TRBV15 to TRBJ2-3; a possible D gene is TRBD2 (6 bases). Deletions cut 3 bases from V and 4 bases from J, with 14 bases between. In germline, CDR1 is LNHNV, CDR2 YYDKDF (reference sequence). There are 15 residues in the CDR3.

In this sample, this clone turned up a few times. The chain uses TRBV29-1 and TRBJ2-7; 7 bases are a match to TRBD1. CDR1 SQVTM and CDR2 ANQGSEA come from the germline V gene. The CDR3 runs 11 residues. Trimming took 4 bases from V and 6 from J; bases not matched to a gene: 3. CDR3 DNA sequence: TGCAGCGTTGGGACAGGAGCCGAGCAGTACTTC. Translating it yields CSVGTGAEQYF.

This clone was counted a few times. The V and J genes are TRBV6-1 and TRBJ1-5; 9 nucleotides align to TRBD1. V was clipped by 10 bases and J by 7 bases; unmatched bases: 14. Germline-derived CDR1 and CDR2 are MNHNS and SASEGT. The CDR3 runs 15 residues. CDR3 in DNA: TGTGCCACCCTTGCCGGGACAGGGTACCGCCAGCCCCAGCATTTT. This codes for CATLAGTGYRQPQHF.

This clone has only a few counts. The chain combines TRBV27 with TRBJ2-3; TRBD2 is a possible D gene (5 bases). CDR1 is MNHEY, CDR2 SMNVEV, per germline (reference sequence). CDR3 length equals 15 residues. V lost 3 bases to trimming and J lost 2 bases, with 12 bases between them. As DNA, the CDR3 is TGTGCCAGCAGTTTCGGGAAGACCTACACAGATACGCAGTATTTT. Residues: CASSFGKTYTDTQYF.

CDR3 sequence: CASSPAAGYEQYF. CDR3 coding DNA: TGTGCCAGCAGTCCTGCGGCCGGCTACGAGCAGTACTTC. The chain recombines TRBV28 with TRBJ2-7; D gene uncertain. V dropped 5 bases and J dropped 3 bases, with 11 bases sitting between them. This CDR3 region has 13 residues. The germline V gene has CDR1 MDHEN and CDR2 SYDVKM.

The CDR3 DNA reads as TGTGCCAGCTCACCATCAGGCCGGACTAGCGGGTTTGTAGATACGCAGTATTTT. It is translated as CASSPSGRTSGFVDTQYF. The rearrangement uses TRBV18 and TRBJ2-3, with 11 bases that match TRBD2. CDR1 is KGHSH and CDR2 is LQKENI in the germline V gene. J gave up 5 bases and V 2 bases, and 12 bases lay outside the gene matches. The CDR3 is 18 amino acids.

This clone showed up many times. The V gene is TRBV29-1, the J gene TRBJ2-7; 9 nucleotides align to TRBD1. The ends lost 5 bases at V and 6 bases at J; junction bases unmatched: 8. Looked up from germline, CDR1 is SQVTM and CDR2 is ANQGSEA. The CDR3 extends over 13 amino acids. CDR3 nucleotide sequence: TGCAGCGTTCGGGGACAGGGTCTCTCCGAGCAGTACTTC. It specifies CSVRGQGLSEQYF.

Only a few counts were recorded for this clone. The gene calls are TRBV19 and TRBJ2-4, with a weak D call TRBD2 (5 bases). Germline values: CDR1 LNHDA, CDR2 SQIVND (reference sequence). V lost 6 bases and J 5 bases, leaving 14 bases between the germline ends. This CDR3 is built from 14 residues. The CDR3 coding sequence is TGTGCCAGTAGATCCCGCCTGCGGGAAAACATTCAGTACTTC. This translates into CASRSRLRENIQYF.

The chain carries TRBV19 and TRBJ2-2; 10 positions agree with TRBD1. Unmatched junction bases numbered 2, after V lost 8 bases and J lost 5 bases. The CDR3 covers 13 residues. Germline assignment: CDR1 LNHDA and CDR2 SQIVND (reference sequence). The CDR3 sequence is CASSGQGTGELFF. The CDR3 nucleotides are TGTGCCAGTTCGGGACAGGGGACCGGGGAGCTGTTTTTT.

This chain links TRBV9 with TRBJ2-3; 10 bases align to TRBD2. Germline CDR1 is SGDLS and CDR2 is YYNGEE. The J segment lost 8 bases and the V segment lost 1 base, leaving 10 bases of the junction unmatched. CDR3 length: 16 amino acids. As DNA, the CDR3 is TGTGCCAGCAGCGTAACCTCTAGCGGGGGACGGGTTACGCAGTATTTT. Translation gives CASSVTSSGGRVTQYF.

The table lists this clone with a few counts. The chain recombines TRBV7-9 with TRBJ2-5; 9 positions agree with TRBD1. V shed 5 bases, J shed 4 bases, and the junction held 5 bases outside the gene matches. Per the germline V gene, CDR1 is SEHNR and CDR2 is FQNEAQ (reference sequence). The CDR3 is 14 residues long. The CDR3 reads CASSAGTGRETQYF. The DNA of the CDR3 is TGTGCCAGCAGCGCCGGGACAGGGAGAGAGACCCAGTACTTC.

This clone showed up just a few times. The chain carries TRBV5-4 and TRBJ2-7; 14 nucleotides line up with TRBD2. The CDR3 extends over 17 amino acids. The V gene's germline CDR1 is SGHNT and CDR2 YYREEE (reference sequence). The J segment lost 6 bases and the V segment lost 4 bases, leaving 12 bases of the junction unmatched. The CDR3 region is CASSAGLAGVWPSEQYF. CDR3 DNA: TGTGCCAGCAGCGCGGGACTAGCGGGAGTATGGCCCTCCGAGCAGTACTTC.

This clone has a single count. The genes are TRBV5-4 and TRBJ2-3; 7 positions match TRBD1. The J segment lost 0 bases and the V segment lost 7 bases, leaving 5 bases of the junction unmatched. CDR1 is SGHNT and CDR2 is YYREEE in the germline V gene (reference sequence). CDR3 length: 14 amino acids. The CDR3 DNA reads TGTGCCAGCTTCGAGACAGGGAGCACAGATACGCAGTATTTT. Protein sequence: CASFETGSTDTQYF.

This clone was counted only a few times. The chain carries TRBV30 and TRBJ1-1; TRBD1 might be the D (6 bases). The CDR3 covers 15 residues. V was pared by 3 bases and J by 3 bases, with 17 bases between. CDR1 and CDR2 (germline): GTSNPN, SVGIG (reference sequence). CDR3 in amino acids: CAWSYGGAGDTEAFF. The CDR3 DNA sequence: TGTGCCTGGAGCTATGGGGGCGCGGGGGACACTGAAGCTTTCTTT.

This clone was counted between two and nine times. V and J are TRBV7-3 and TRBJ2-1; D might be TRBD2 (6 bases). Trimming stripped 5 bases from V and 4 bases from J, with 12 bases between. CDR3 size: 14 residues. The germline V gene encodes CDR1 SGHTA and CDR2 FQGTGA. For the CDR3, the DNA is TGTGCCAGCAGCAGGGAGGACTTTTACAATGAGCAGTTCTTC. This encodes CASSREDFYNEQFF.

The table lists this clone with a few counts. The chain links TRBV29-1 to TRBJ2-7; D possibly corresponds to TRBD1 (5 bases). Germline V gives CDR1 SQVTM, CDR2 ANQGSEA. The germline V and J ends were trimmed by 6 bases and 4 bases, with 13 bases remaining between them. This CDR3 is built from 12 residues. This CDR3 reads CSVRVSRYEQYF. CDR3 nucleotides: TGCAGCGTCAGGGTATCACGGTACGAGCAGTACTTC.

This clone was seen a handful of times. The rearrangement links TRBV11-2 to TRBJ2-7, with TRBD2 as a possible D gene (5 bases). V dropped 4 bases and J dropped 0 bases, with 13 bases sitting between them. The germline gives CDR1 SGHAT, CDR2 FQNNGV. This CDR3 has 15 amino acids. The CDR3 DNA reads as TGTGCCAGCAGCTCCGGACTCGCGATCTCCTACGAGCAGTACTTC. As protein: CASSSGLAISYEQYF.

The V gene is TRBV7-9, the J gene TRBJ2-1, with D perhaps TRBD2 (6 bases). Trimming shortened V by 7 bases and J by 0 bases, and 13 bases separated the two germline ends. The CDR3 has 15 residues. Germline V gene lookup returns CDR1 SEHNR and CDR2 FQNEAQ (reference sequence). CDR3 residues: CASKASGYSYNEQFF. The CDR3 DNA sequence: TGTGCCAGCAAAGCCAGCGGGTACTCCTACAATGAGCAGTTCTTC.

The rearrangement joins TRBV4-3 to TRBJ1-2, with TRBD1 identical over 8 bases. Germline CDR1 is LGHNA and CDR2 is YSLEER. The CDR3 contains 15 residues. The V gene end was trimmed by 1 base and the J gene end by 4 bases; junction bases not matched to a gene: 5. The CDR3 here is CASSQVHGTGYGYTF. DNA for the CDR3: TGCGCCAGCAGCCAAGTGCATGGGACAGGCTATGGCTACACCTTC.

This clone was found a few times. The chain links TRBV18 to TRBJ2-7; 11 nucleotides line up with TRBD2. Germline V CDR1 and CDR2: KGHSH, LQKENI. The CDR3 totals 17 residues. V was clipped by 0 bases and J by 1 base; unmatched bases: 5. CDR3 nucleotides: TGTGCCAGCTCACCACCCGGGACTAGCGGCCCATCCTACGAGCAGTACTTC. This encodes CASSPPGTSGPSYEQYF.

The genes are TRBV25-1 and TRBJ1-4, with TRBD1 as a possible D gene (5 bases). The CDR3 totals 13 residues. The V end lost 6 bases, the J end lost 4 bases, and 9 bases lay between the germline ends. Germline V gives CDR1 MGHDK, CDR2 SYGVNS. Here the CDR3 DNA reads TGTGCCAGCAGAAAAGGACATAATGAAAAACTGTTTTTT. It is translated as CASRKGHNEKLFF.